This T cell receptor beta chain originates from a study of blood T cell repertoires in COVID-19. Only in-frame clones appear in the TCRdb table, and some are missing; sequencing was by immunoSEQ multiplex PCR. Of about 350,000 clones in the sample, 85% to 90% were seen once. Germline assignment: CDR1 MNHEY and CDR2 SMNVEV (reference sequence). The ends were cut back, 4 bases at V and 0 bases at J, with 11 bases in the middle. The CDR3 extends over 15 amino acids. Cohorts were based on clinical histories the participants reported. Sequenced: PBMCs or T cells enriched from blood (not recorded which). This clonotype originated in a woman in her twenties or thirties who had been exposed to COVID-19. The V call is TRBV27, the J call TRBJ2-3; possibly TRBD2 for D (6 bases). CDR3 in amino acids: CASSSLGGSTDTQYF. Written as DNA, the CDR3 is TGTGCCAGCAGTTCCTTGGGGGGAAGCACAGATACGCAGTATTTT.